Described below is a single TCR beta chain sequence and its context. The antigen is not known. With V trimmed by 2 bases and J by 1 base, 8 bases remained unmatched. Per the germline V gene, CDR1 is LGHNA and CDR2 is YSLEER. This CDR3 is 16 amino acids long. The source of the sample is a study of T cell repertoires in ileal Crohn's disease. Libraries were prepared by immunoSEQ multiplex PCR; TCRdb keeps only in-frame clonotypes and omits some of them. This table has about 62,000 clones, 85% to 90% appearing once. Overall study findings and caveats: High-frequency clones were more common in sorted CD8 than CD4 cells.

Regarding time point: neoterminal ileum biopsy at postoperative endoscopy, about 6 months after surgery. The source material was ileal tissue. This chain connects TRBV4-3 to TRBJ2-7; 7 bases align to TRBD2. This clonotype was sampled from an adult with Crohn's disease. CDR3 nucleotide sequence: TGCGCCAGCAGCCAACAGGCGGGAGTGGTATCCTACGAGCAGTACTTC. Residues: CASSQQAGVVSYEQYF.